This entry lists 2 T cell receptor beta chains sequenced from one sample in a study of radiotherapy plus CTLA-4 blockade in lung cancer. Some clones are missing from TCRdb's copy, which holds only in-frame ones; the method was immunoSEQ multiplex PCR. The table records tens of thousands of clones, roughly four fifths of them present only once. Source: peripheral blood, taken from a patient treated with radiotherapy plus ipilimumab. These receptor sequences come from a human donor with non-small cell lung cancer who had stable disease on radiotherapy plus ipilimumab.

This chain links TRBV5-6 with TRBJ2-7, with 7 bases identical to TRBD1. The CDR3 runs 16 residues. The germline V gene encodes CDR1 SGHDT and CDR2 YYEEEE. Trimming took 2 bases from V and 0 from J; bases not matched to a gene: 8. Here the CDR3 reads CASSFGMGDSSYEQYV. CDR3 sequence (DNA): TGTGCCAGCAGCTTCGGAATGGGGGACAGCTCCTACGAGCAGTACGTC.

This clone was seen more than once but under ten times. The chain carries TRBV21-1 and TRBJ2-7; the table gives TRBD2 as D, unverified against the DNA. TRBV21-1 is flagged as a pseudogene. The CDR3 is made up of 18 amino acids. Here the CDR3 reads CASSNPEFRWEPSYEQYF. The DNA for the CDR3 is TGTGCCAGCAGCAACCCGGAATTTAGGTGGGAGCCCTCCTACGAGCAGTACTTC.